Listed below are T cell receptor beta chains from one sample, sequenced in a study of OX40 agonist ivuxolimab in advanced cancers. The protocol was immunoSEQ multiplex PCR, while the TCRdb copy is restricted to in-frame clones and leaves out a portion. The sample holds tens of thousands of clones, approximately 85% seen once. The sample was CD4+ or CD8+ T cells sorted from blood, taken in a trial of the OX40 agonist ivuxolimab. The receptors were sampled from an adult with an advanced solid tumor such as melanoma, head and neck, liver or kidney cancer. The CDR3 runs from the conserved cysteine through the conserved F or W. The D gene is left open where the match is weak. Size is omitted from some rows. Given values are once, few, many or a class for expanded clones.

v_call	clone_size	d_call	j_call	cdr3_aa	cdr3_nt
TRBV19	NA	TRBD1	TRBJ2-7	CASSVRDRGYEQYF	TGTGCCAGTAGTGTCCGTGACAGGGGCTACGAGCAGTACTTC
TRBV29-1	NA	NA	TRBJ2-5	CSVTGTSGETQYF	TGCAGCGTTACTGGGACTTCTGGGGAGACCCAGTACTTC
TRBV10-3	NA	NA	TRBJ2-7	CAISGSSYEQYF	TGTGCCATCAGCGGGAGCTCCTACGAGCAGTACTTC
TRBV10-3	NA	NA	TRBJ2-3	CAISEMWGLSTDTQYF	TGTGCCATCAGTGAGATGTGGGGCCTAAGCACAGATACGCAGTATTTT
TRBV27	NA	NA	TRBJ2-7	CASSLREGLNEQYF	TGTGCCAGCAGTTTGAGGGAAGGTTTGAACGAGCAGTACTTC
TRBV6-5	once	TRBD1	TRBJ1-2	CASGTGYGYTF	TGTGCCAGCGGGACAGGTTATGGCTACACCTTC
TRBV10-3	NA	TRBD1	TRBJ2-3	CAISEKGQGPDTQYF	TGTGCCATCAGTGAGAAGGGACAGGGTCCTGATACGCAGTATTTT
TRBV6-5	NA	TRBD2	TRBJ2-5	CASSYRAGVETQYF	TGTGCCAGCAGTTATAGAGCGGGGGTGGAGACCCAGTACTTC
TRBV4-1	NA	NA	TRBJ2-1	CASSQDLLQEQFF	TGCGCCAGCAGCCAAGATCTATTACAGGAGCAGTTCTTC
TRBV7-2	few	NA	TRBJ1-1	CASSRKQGTLNTEAFF	TGTGCCAGCAGCCGAAAGCAGGGGACACTGAACACTGAAGCTTTCTTT
TRBV6-5	NA	NA	TRBJ2-3	CASSYGTTDTQYF	TGTGCCAGCAGTTATGGGACCACAGATACGCAGTATTTT